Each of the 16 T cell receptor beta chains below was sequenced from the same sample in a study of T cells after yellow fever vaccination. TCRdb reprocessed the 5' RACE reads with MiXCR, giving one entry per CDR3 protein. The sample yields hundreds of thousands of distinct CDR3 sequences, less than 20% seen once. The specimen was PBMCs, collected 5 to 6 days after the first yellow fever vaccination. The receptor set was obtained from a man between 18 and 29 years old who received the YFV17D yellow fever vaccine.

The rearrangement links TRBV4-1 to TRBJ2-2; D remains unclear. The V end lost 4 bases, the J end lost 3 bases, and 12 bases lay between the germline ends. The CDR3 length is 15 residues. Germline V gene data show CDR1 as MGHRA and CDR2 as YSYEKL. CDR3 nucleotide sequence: TGCGCCAGCAGCCTTGGGATTTGGGACACCGGGGAGCTGTTTTTT. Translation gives CASSLGIWDTGELFF.

The CDR3 DNA reads TGTGCCAGCAGCTCAGGATATGGCGGGGGCCGCACAGATACGCAGTATTTT. Translating it yields CASSSGYGGGRTDTQYF. The chain is built from TRBV7-2 and TRBJ2-3; maybe TRBD2 (7 bases). Trimming left V 4 bases short and J 1 base short, with 18 bases between. Germline CDR1 is SGHTA and CDR2 is FQGNSA. The CDR3 is 17 residues long.

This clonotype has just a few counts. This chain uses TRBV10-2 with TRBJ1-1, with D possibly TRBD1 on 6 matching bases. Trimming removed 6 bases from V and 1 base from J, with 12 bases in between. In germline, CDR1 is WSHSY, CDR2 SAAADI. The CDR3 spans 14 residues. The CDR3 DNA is TGCGCCAGCAGACTGGGACAAGCGAACACTGAAGCTTTCTTT. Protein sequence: CASRLGQANTEAFF.

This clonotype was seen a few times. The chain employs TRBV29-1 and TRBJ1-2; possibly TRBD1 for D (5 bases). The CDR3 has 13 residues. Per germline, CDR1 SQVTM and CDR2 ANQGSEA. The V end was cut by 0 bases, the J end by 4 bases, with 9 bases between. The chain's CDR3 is CSVEDGTSYGYTF. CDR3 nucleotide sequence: TGCAGCGTTGAAGATGGGACGAGCTATGGCTACACCTTC. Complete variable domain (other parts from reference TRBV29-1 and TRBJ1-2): SAVISQKPSRDICQRGTSLTIQCQVDSQVTMMFWYRQQPGQSLTLIATANQGSEATYESGFVIDKFPISRPNLTFSTLTVSNMSPEDSSIYLCSVEDGTSYGYTFGSGTRLTVV.

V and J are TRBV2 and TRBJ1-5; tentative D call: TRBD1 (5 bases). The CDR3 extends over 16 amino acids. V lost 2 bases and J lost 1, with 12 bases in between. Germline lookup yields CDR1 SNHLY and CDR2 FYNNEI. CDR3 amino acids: CASSEIQGASNQPQHF. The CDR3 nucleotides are TGTGCCAGCAGTGAAATCCAGGGAGCGAGCAATCAGCCCCAGCATTTT.

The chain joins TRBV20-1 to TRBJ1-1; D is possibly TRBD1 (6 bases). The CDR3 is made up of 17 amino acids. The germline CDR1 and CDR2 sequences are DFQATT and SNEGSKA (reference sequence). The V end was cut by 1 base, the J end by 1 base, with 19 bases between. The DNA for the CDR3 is TGCAGTGCTAGAGGAGGGGGAATGGTAAGAGGGAACACTGAAGCTTTCTTT. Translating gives CSARGGGMVRGNTEAFF.

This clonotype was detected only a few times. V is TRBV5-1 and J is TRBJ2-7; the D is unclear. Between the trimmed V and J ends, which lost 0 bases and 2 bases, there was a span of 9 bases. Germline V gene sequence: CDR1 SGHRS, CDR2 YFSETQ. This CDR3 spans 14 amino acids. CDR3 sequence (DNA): TGCGCCAGCAGCTTGGATGCAGGTCCCTACGAGCAGTACGTC. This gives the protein CASSLDAGPYEQYV.

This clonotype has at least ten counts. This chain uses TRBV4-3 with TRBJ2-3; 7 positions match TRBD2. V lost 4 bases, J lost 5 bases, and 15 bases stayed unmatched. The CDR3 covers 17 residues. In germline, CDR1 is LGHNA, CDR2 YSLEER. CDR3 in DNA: TGCGCCAGCAGCCTCTCCACAGCGGGGTTATCTAGAGATACGCAGTATTTT. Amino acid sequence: CASSLSTAGLSRDTQYF.

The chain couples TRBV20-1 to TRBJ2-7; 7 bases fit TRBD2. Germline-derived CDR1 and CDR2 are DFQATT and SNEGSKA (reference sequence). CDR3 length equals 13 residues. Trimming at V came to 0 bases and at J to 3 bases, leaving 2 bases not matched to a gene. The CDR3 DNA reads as TGCAGTGCTAGAGATCGGACTAGCTACGAGCAGTACGTC. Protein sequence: CSARDRTSYEQYV.

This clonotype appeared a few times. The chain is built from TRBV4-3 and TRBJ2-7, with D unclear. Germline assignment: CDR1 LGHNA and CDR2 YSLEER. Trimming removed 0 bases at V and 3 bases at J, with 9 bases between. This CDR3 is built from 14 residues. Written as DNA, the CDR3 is TGCGCCAGCAGCCAAGATCCCTGGAGCTACGAGCAGTACTTC. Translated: CASSQDPWSYEQYF.

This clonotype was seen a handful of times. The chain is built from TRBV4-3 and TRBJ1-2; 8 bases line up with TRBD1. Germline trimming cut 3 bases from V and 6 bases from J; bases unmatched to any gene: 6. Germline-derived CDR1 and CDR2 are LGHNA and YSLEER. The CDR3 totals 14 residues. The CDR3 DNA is TGCGCCAGCAGCCAGGTGGGGACAGGTCATGGCTACACCTTC. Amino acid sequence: CASSQVGTGHGYTF.

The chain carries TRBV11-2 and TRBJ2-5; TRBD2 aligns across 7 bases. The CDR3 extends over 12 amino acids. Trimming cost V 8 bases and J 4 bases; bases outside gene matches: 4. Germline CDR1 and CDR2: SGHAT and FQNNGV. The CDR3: CASAGVGETQYF. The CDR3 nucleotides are TGTGCCAGCGCGGGGGTAGGAGAGACCCAGTACTTC.

In nucleotides, the CDR3 is TGCGCCAGCAGCTCGAGGACAAGGAACTACGAGCAGTACTTC. Protein sequence: CASSSRTRNYEQYF. V gene TRBV5-1 combines with J gene TRBJ2-7, with D possibly being TRBD1 (5 bases). CDR3 size: 14 residues. V was cut by 3 bases and J by 3 bases, with 13 bases left in between. The germline CDR1 and CDR2 sequences are SGHRS and YFSETQ.

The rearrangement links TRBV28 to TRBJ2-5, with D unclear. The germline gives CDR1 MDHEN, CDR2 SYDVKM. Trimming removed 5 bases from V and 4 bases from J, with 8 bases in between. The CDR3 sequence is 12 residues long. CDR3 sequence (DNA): TGTGCCAGCAGTAGACATATAGAGACCCAGTACTTC. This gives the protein CASSRHIETQYF.

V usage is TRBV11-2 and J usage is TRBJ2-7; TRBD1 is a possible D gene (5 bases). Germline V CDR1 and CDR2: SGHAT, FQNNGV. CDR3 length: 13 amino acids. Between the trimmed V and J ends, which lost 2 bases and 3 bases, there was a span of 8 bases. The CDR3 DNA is TGTGCCAGCAGCTTACCAGGGAACTACGAGCAGTACGTC. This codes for CASSLPGNYEQYV.

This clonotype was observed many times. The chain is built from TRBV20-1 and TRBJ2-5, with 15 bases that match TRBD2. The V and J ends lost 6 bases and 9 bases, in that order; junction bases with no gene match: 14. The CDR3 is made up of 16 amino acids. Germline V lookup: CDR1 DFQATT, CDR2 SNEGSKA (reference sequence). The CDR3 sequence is CSAAGLAGGRNKAQYF. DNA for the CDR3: TGCAGTGCGGCGGGACTAGCGGGGGGACGCAATAAGGCCCAGTACTTC.